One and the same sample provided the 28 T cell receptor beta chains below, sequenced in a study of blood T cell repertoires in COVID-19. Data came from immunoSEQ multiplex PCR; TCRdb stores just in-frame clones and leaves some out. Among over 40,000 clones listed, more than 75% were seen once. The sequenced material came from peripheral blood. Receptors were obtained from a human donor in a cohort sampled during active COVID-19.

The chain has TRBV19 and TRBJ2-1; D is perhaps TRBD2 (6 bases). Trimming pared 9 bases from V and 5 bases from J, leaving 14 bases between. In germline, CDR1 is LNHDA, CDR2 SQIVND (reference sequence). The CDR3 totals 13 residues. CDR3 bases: TGTGCCAGCTCTAACGGGGGTAACAATGAGCAGTTCTTC. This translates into CASSNGGNNEQFF.

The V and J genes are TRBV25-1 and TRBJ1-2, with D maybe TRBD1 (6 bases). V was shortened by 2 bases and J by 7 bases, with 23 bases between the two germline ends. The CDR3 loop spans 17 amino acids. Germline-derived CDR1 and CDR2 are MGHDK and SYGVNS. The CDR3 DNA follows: TGTGCCAGCAGTGAAAAGGGATTAGGGCGGGGGGCGCGTGGCTACACCTTC. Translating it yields CASSEKGLGRGARGYTF.

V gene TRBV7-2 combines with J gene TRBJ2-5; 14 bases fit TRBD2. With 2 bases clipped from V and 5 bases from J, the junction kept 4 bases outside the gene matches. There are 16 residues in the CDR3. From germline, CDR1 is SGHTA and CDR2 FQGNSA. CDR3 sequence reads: CASSLKTSGGAETQYF. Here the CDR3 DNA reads TGTGCCAGCAGCTTAAAGACTAGCGGGGGGGCGGAGACCCAGTACTTC. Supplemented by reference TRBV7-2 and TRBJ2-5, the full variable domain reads GAGVSQSPSNKVTEKGKDVELRCDPISGHTALYWYRQSLGQGLEFLIYFQGNSAPDKSGLPSDRFSAERTGGSVSTLTIQRTQQEDSAVYLCASSLKTSGGAETQYFGPGTRLLVL.

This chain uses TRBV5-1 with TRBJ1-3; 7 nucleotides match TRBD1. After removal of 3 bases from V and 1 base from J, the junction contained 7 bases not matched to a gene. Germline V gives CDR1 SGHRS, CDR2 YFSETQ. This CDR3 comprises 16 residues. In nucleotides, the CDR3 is TGCGCCAGCAGCTCTAGGACAGGTTCTTCTGGAAACACCATATATTTT. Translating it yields CASSSRTGSSGNTIYF.

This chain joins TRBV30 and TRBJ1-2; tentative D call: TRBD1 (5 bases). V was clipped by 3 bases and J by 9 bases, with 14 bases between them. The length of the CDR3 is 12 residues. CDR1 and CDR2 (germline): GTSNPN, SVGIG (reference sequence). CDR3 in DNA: TGTGCCTGGAGGGGGGGAGGGAACCGCTACACCTTC. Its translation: CAWRGGGNRYTF.

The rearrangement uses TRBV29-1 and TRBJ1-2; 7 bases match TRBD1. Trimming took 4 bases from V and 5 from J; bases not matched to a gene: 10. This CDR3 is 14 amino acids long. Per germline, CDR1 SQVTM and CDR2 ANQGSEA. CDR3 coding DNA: TGCAGCGTTGGGCAGAAGGGGGCTGGATATGGCTACACCTTC. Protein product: CSVGQKGAGYGYTF.

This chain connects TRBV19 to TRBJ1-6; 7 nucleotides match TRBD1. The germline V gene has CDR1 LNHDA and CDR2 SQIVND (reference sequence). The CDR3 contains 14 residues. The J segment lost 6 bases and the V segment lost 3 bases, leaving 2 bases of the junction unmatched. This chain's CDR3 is CASSIRDSNSPLHF. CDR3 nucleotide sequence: TGTGCCAGTAGTATCCGGGACAGTAATTCACCCCTCCACTTT.

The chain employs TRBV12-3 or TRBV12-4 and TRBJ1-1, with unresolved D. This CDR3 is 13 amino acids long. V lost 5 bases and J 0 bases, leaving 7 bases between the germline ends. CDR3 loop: CASSLQMNTEAFF. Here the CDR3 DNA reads TGTGCCAGCAGTCTACAGATGAACACTGAAGCTTTCTTT.

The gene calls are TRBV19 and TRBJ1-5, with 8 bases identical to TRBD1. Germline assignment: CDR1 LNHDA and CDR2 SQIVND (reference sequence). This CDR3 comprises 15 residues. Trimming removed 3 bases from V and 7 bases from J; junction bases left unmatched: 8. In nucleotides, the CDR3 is TGTGCCAGTAGTATTATCCAGGGGGCTAAGCAGCCCCAGCATTTT. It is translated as CASSIIQGAKQPQHF.

The CDR3 reads CASSSPAGGLLDTQYF. The CDR3 coding sequence is TGTGCCAGCAGCTCACCTGCGGGGGGCCTTCTGGATACGCAGTATTTT. This rearrangement joins TRBV11-2 to TRBJ2-3; TRBD2 agrees at 8 bases. V shed 4 bases, J shed 6 bases, and the junction held 12 bases outside the gene matches. The CDR3 totals 16 residues. Germline V gives CDR1 SGHAT, CDR2 FQNNGV. Full variable domain (outside the CDR3, taken from reference TRBV11-2 and TRBJ2-3): EAGVAQSPRYKIIEKRQSVAFWCNPISGHATLYWYQQILGQGPKLLIQFQNNGVVDDSQLPKDRFSAERLKGVDSTLKIQPAKLEDSAVYLCASSSPAGGLLDTQYFGPGTRLTVL.

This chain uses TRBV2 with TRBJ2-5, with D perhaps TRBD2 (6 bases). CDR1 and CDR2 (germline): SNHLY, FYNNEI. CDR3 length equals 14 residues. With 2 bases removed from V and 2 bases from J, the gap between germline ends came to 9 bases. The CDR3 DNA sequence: TGTGCCAGCAGTGAAAGGGGAGGACAAGAGACCCAGTACTTC. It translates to CASSERGGQETQYF.

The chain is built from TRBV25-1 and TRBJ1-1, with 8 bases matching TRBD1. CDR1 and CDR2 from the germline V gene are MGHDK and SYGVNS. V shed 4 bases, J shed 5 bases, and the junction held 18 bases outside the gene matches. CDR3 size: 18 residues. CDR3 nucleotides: TGTGCCAGCAGTGGATCCCAGGGGGCCCAATGGCCAAAGACTGAAGCTTTCTTT. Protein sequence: CASSGSQGAQWPKTEAFF.

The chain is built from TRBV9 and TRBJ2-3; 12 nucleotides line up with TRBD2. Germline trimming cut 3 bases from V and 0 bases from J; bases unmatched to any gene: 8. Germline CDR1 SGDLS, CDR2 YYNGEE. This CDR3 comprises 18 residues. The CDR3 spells CASSAGLGTSGSTDTQYF. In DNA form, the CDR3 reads TGTGCCAGCAGCGCGGGCCTCGGGACTAGCGGGAGCACAGATACGCAGTATTTT.

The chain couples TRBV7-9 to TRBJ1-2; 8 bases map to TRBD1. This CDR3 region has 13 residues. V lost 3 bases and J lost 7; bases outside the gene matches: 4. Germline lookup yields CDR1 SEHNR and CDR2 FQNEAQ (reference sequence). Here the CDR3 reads CASSLGQVGGYTF. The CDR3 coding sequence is TGTGCCAGCAGCTTGGGACAGGTCGGTGGCTACACCTTC.

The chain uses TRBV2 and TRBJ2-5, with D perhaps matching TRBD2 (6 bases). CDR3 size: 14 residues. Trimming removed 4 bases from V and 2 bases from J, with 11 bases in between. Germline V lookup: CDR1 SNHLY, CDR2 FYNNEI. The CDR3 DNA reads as TGTGCCAGCAGTGTTCTACTAGCTCAAGAGACCCAGTACTTC. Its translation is CASSVLLAQETQYF.

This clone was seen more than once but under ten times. The CDR3 DNA follows: TGTGCCAGCAGCTTTTTTCGCGGATCTTCCGCGAACACCGGGGAGCTGTTTTTT. It yields the protein CASSFFRGSSANTGELFF. The chain employs TRBV7-8 and TRBJ2-2; D gene unclear. V lost 3 bases, J lost 0 bases, and 17 bases lay in between. The CDR3 has 18 residues. The V gene's germline CDR1 is SGHVS and CDR2 FQNEAQ. The variable domain in full, completed from reference TRBV7-8 and TRBJ2-2, reads GAGVSQSPRYKVAKRGQDVALRCDPISGHVSLFWYQQALGQGPEFLTYFQNEAQLDKSGLPSDRFFAERPEGSVSTLKIQRTQQEDSAVYLCASSFFRGSSANTGELFFGEGSRLTVL.

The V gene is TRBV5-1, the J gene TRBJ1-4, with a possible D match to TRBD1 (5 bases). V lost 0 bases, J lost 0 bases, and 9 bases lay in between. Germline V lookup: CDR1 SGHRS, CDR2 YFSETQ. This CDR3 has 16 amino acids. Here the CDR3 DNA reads TGCGCCAGCAGCTTGGGTAGGGGAACAACTAATGAAAAACTGTTTTTT. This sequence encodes CASSLGRGTTNEKLFF.

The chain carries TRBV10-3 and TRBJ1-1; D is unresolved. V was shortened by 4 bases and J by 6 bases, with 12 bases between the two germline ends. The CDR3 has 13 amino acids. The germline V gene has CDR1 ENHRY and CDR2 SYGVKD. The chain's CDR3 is CAISGSGDAEAFF. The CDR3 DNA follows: TGTGCCATCAGTGGGTCGGGAGACGCTGAAGCTTTCTTT.

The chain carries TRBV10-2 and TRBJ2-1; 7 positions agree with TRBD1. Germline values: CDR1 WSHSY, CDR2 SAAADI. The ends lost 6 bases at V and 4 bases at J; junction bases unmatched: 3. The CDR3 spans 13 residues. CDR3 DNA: TGCGCCAGCAGAGAGACAGGGTACAATGAGCAGTTCTTC. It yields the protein CASRETGYNEQFF.

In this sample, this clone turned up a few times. CDR3 amino acids: CASSPPKGGRTLREQYF. In DNA, the CDR3 is TGTGCCAGCAGTCCTCCTAAGGGCGGGAGGACTTTACGGGAGCAGTACTTC. This chain uses TRBV6-6 with TRBJ2-7; 8 nucleotides agree with TRBD2. The CDR3 is made up of 17 amino acids. Per the germline V gene, CDR1 is MNHNY and CDR2 is SVGAGI (reference sequence). J was trimmed by 7 bases and V by 5 bases; bases with no gene match: 19.

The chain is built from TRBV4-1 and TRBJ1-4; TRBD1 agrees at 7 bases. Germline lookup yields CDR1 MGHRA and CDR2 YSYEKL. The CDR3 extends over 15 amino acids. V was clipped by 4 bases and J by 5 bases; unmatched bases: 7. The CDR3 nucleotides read TGCGCCAGCAGCCTTACTCAGGGGGAGAATGAAAAACTGTTTTTT. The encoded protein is CASSLTQGENEKLFF.

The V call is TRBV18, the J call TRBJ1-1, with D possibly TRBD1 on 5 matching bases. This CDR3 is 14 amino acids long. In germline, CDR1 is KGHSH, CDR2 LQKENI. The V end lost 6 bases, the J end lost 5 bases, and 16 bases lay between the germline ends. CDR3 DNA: TGTGCCAGCTCTTCCAAGGGGAAGGTGACTGAAGCTTTCTTT. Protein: CASSSKGKVTEAFF.

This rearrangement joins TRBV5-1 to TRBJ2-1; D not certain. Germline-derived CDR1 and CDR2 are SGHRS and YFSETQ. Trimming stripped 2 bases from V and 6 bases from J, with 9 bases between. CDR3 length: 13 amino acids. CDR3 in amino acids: CASSLGVGNEQFF. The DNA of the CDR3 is TGCGCCAGCAGCTTAGGAGTGGGCAATGAGCAGTTCTTC.

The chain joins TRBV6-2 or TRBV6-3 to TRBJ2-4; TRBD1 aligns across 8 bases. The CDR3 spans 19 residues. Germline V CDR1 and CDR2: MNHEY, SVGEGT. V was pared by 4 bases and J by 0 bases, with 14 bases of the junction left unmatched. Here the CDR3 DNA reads TGTGCCAGCAGTTGGAGGGACAGGACAATAGTTGTAGCCAAAAACATTCAGTACTTC. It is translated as CASSWRDRTIVVAKNIQYF.

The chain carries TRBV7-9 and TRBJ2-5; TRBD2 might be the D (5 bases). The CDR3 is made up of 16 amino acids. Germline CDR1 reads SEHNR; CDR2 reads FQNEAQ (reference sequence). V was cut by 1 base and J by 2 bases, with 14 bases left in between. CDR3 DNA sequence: TGTGCCAGCAGCTTAGTTGGAGGATCCCCACAAGAGACCCAGTACTTC. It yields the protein CASSLVGGSPQETQYF.

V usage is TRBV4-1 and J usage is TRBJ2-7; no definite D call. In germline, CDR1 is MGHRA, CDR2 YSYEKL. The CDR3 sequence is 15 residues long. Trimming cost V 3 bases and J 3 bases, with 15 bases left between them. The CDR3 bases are TGCGCCAGCAGCCAGTATTTGATCGGGTTCTACGAGCAGTACTTC. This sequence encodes CASSQYLIGFYEQYF.

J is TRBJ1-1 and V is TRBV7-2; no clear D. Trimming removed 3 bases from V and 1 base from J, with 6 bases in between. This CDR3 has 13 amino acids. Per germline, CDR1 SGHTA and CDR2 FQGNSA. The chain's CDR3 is CASSFSPNTEAFF. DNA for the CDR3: TGTGCCAGCAGCTTTAGCCCGAACACTGAAGCTTTCTTT.

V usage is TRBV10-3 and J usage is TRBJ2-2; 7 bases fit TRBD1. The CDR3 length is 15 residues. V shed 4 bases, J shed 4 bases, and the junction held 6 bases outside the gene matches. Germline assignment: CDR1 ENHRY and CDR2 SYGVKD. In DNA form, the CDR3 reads TGTGCCATCAGTGGCACGACAGGGAGCACCGGGGAGCTGTTTTTT. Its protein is CAISGTTGSTGELFF.